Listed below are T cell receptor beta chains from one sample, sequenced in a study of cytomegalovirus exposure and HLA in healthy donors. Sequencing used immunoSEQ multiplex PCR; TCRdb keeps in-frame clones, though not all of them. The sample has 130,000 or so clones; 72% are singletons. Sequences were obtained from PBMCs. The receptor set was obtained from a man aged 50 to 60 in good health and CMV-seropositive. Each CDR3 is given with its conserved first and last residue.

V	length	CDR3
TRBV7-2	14	CASSSNRGRQPQHF
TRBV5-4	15	CASSLGGGAGYEQYF
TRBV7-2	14	CASSFGGAQETQYF
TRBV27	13	CASSLSGGYGYTF
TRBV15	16	CATSTGGAEGSNEQFF
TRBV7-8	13	CASSPRQGAEAFF
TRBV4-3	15	CASSQGVQGTIGYTF
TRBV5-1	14	CASSSSGGAREQYF
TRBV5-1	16	CASSLLRAGESDTQYF
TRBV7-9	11	CASIFLNEQFF
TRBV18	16	CASSPWTSGTSNEQFF
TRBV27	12	CASSLGGGRAFF
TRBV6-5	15	CASSWGLADTDTQYF
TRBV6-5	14	CASRRGTAPYEQYF
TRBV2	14	CASSVGLATDTQYF
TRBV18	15	CASSPSTGGDSPLHF
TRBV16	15	CASSQFRGSNQPQHF
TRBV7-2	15	CASSLTGGAHYGYTF
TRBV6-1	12	CASSEASDSAFF
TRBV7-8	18	CASSLRPRTDRVSAEAFF
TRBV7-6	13	CASSFGRQETQYF
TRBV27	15	CASSLKSPTGNTIYF
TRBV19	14	CASSPGHSYNEQFF
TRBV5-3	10	CARSSDPGAF
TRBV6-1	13	CASRSRGSYEQYF
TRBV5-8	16	CASSLGSNRGGETQYF
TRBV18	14	CASSPGQGGQPQHF
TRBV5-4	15	CASSVGTGMNTEAFF
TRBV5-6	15	CASSKGTASTDTQYF
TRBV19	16	CASSSQTSNDQDEQYF
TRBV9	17	CASSPRDRDSSGNTIYF
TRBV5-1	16	CASSLDPSRDMAGYTF
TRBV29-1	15	CSALLQTKSYNEQFF
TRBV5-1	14	CASSLEGGNQPQHF
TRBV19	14	CASKQGGGNQPQHF
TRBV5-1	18	CASKSDRPSGIEDNEQFF
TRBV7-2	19	CASSLNRLAGGSGSYEQYF
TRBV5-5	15	CASSPEGQGHQPQHF
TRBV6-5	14	CASSPSGGVDTQYF
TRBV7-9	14	CSSSQAAARETQYF
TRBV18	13	CASSPSFDQPQHF
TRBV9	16	CASSVTSGGAYNEQFF
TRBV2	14	CASSRLAATDTQYF
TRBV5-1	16	CASSLAVGGAYNEQFF
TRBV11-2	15	CASSLRLAGGYEQYF
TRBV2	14	CASREDVPTYEQYF
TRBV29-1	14	CSVGGSTDRETQYF
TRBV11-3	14	CASSLIGGRDEQFF
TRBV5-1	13	CASSVRQGAGYTF
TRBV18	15	CASSPGQVSNQPQHF
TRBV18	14	CASSPDRGNQPQHF
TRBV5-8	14	CASSFRGGGYGYTF
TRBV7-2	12	CASSRGGDTQYF
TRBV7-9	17	CASSLGLGTGSQETQYF